This T cell receptor (beta chain) was captured by sequencing in a study of blood T cell repertoires in COVID-19. Study-level background: Sources were T cells, B-cell-depleted T cells, or PBMCs; the material itself was cDNA or gDNA.

In the original processing: Cell counts per sample came from amplifying reference gene primers. Profiled with immunoSEQ multiplex PCR; TCRdb holds only in-frame clones, not every one. The V and J calls and clone size come from that table; D and trimming were worked out from the DNA. The sample consists of about 110,000 clones, around 90% of them appearing once. The CDR3 runs to 15 residues. The sequence was collected from a human donor in a cohort sampled during active COVID-19. The V gene is TRBV12-2, the J gene TRBJ1-5; TRBD1 is taken as the D call from the table, unchecked against the DNA. TRBV12-2 represents a pseudogene. The material sequenced was peripheral blood. Here the CDR3 reads CASRLGCRQRQPQHF. CDR3 coding DNA: TGTGCAAGTCGCTTAGGGTGCAGGCAAAGGCAGCCCCAGCATTTT.